This is a list of T cell receptor beta chains from one sample in a study of T cell responses to AZD1222 COVID-19 vaccine. Method: immunoSEQ multiplex PCR; TCRdb's copy keeps in-frame clones and lacks some. Seen here are around 130,000 clones, 80% to 95% observed once, and the top ten hold roughly 1.1%. The input for sequencing was peripheral blood, taken 28 days after the second AZD1222 dose. These receptor sequences come from an adult who received the AZD1222 COVID-19 vaccine. CDR3s include the opening cysteine and the closing phenylalanine or tryptophan. A D gene is named only where the DNA matches it firmly. Part of the rows lack a size; the others show once, few, many or a class for expanded clones.

V gene,clone size,D gene,J gene,CDR3 DNA,CDR3 protein
TRBV15,.,.,TRBJ1-6,TGTGCCACCAGCAGAGATCCTGCAGGGAGGAATTCACCCCTCCACTTT,CATSRDPAGRNSPLHF
TRBV12-3/TRBV12-4,.,.,TRBJ1-4,TGTGCCAGCAGTTTAGCCCCTGAAAAACTGTTTTTT,CASSLAPEKLFF
TRBV11-3,few,TRBD1,TRBJ1-2,TGTGCCAGCAGCCCCGAGGGGAGACAGGGAAACTATGGCTACACCTTC,CASSPEGRQGNYGYTF
TRBV5-1,.,TRBD1,TRBJ2-7,TGCGCCAGCAGCTCATCCGCCGGGACAGGGAACGACGAGCAGTACTTC,CASSSSAGTGNDEQYF
TRBV5-8,.,.,TRBJ1-6,TGTGCCAGCAGCGGTCGGAATAATTCACCCCTCCACTTT,CASSGRNNSPLHF
TRBV30,.,.,TRBJ2-3,TGTGCCTGGAGTTACTCACTCGGCTTCACAGATACGCAGTATTTT,CAWSYSLGFTDTQYF
TRBV27,.,TRBD2,TRBJ2-2,TGTGCCAGTCTCGGGACTAGCGGGAGGCTAACCGGGGAGCTGTTTTTT,CASLGTSGRLTGELFF
TRBV4-2,.,TRBD2,TRBJ2-1,TGTGCCAGCAGCCATGCCACGGGACTAAGCTCGGGGAATGAGCAGTTCTTC,CASSHATGLSSGNEQFF
TRBV6-5,.,TRBD1,TRBJ1-5,TGTGCCAGCAGCGGGGACAGGAATCAGCCCCAGCATTTT,CASSGDRNQPQHF
TRBV10-3,.,.,TRBJ1-4,TGTGCCATCAGTGAGGGGAGTCAGAGTAATGAAAAACTGTTTTTT,CAISEGSQSNEKLFF
TRBV19,.,.,TRBJ1-3,TGTGCCAGTAGTATACGGAGATACTCTGGAAACACCATATATTTT,CASSIRRYSGNTIYF
TRBV6-1,.,.,TRBJ1-4,TGTGCCAGCAGTGAGTCGGGCTACTCCTATGAAAAACTGTTTTTT,CASSESGYSYEKLFF
TRBV7-3,once,.,TRBJ1-1,TGTGCCAGCAGCTTTGGATCGAACACTGAAGCTTTCTTT,CASSFGSNTEAFF
TRBV27,.,TRBD1,TRBJ1-2,TGTGCCAGCAGTTACGGGACAGGGCACTATGGCTACACCTTC,CASSYGTGHYGYTF
TRBV7-6,.,.,TRBJ1-4,TGTGCCAGCAGCTTTGACGGACTAACTAATGAAAAACTGTTTTTT,CASSFDGLTNEKLFF
TRBV6-2/TRBV6-3,.,.,TRBJ1-2,TGTGCCAGCAGTCCCGGGACTCTCTATGGCTACACCTTC,CASSPGTLYGYTF
TRBV4-2,.,.,TRBJ2-1,TGTGCCAGCAGCCATCGACTCGTCAATGAGCAGTTCTTC,CASSHRLVNEQFF
TRBV12-5,.,.,TRBJ2-5,TGTGCTAGTGGTTCGGGGGTCCAAGAGACCCAGTACTTC,CASGSGVQETQYF
TRBV19,.,.,TRBJ2-7,TGTGCCAGTAGTATAGTAGCAGGCAGGGGAAGCGAGCAGTACTTC,CASSIVAGRGSEQYF
TRBV24-1,.,.,TRBJ2-7,TGTGCCACCAGTGAAGGGCGGACTCGGTACGAGCAGTACTTC,CATSEGRTRYEQYF
TRBV29-1,.,.,TRBJ1-1,TGCAGCGTTGGACAGGAGGGTGAAGCTTTCTTT,CSVGQEGEAFF
TRBV18,once,.,TRBJ2-5,TGTGCCAGCTCACGGGCGGGACACTCGGAGACCCAGTACTTC,CASSRAGHSETQYF
TRBV19,.,.,TRBJ1-4,TGTGCCAGTAGTCGGAGGGGTAATGAAAAACTGTTTTTT,CASSRRGNEKLFF
TRBV28,once,TRBD1,TRBJ1-2,TGTGCCAGCAGTTTAAAGGGACAGGCCACCTTC,CASSLKGQATF
TRBV12-3/TRBV12-4,.,.,TRBJ1-1,TGTGCCAGCAGTTTAGGACAGAACACTGAAGCTTTCTTT,CASSLGQNTEAFF
TRBV29-1,.,.,TRBJ1-2,TGCAGCGTTGAAGATGGGCAGGGACCTAACTATGGCTACACCTTC,CSVEDGQGPNYGYTF
TRBV3-1/TRBV3-2,.,.,TRBJ2-7,TGTGCCAGCAGCCAAGTCGTCGAGGTTGGCGAGCAGTACTTC,CASSQVVEVGEQYF
TRBV29-1,.,.,TRBJ2-2,TGCAGCGCTTTGAGTCCGAACACCGGGGAGCTGTTTTTT,CSALSPNTGELFF
TRBV27,.,TRBD1,TRBJ2-3,TGTGCCAGCAGTTTTCTTACGACCTTACAGGGACAGGGGAAACTCACAGATACGCAGTATTTT,CASSFLTTLQGQGKLTDTQYF
TRBV12-5,.,TRBD2,TRBJ2-3,TGTGCTAGTGCCCCGACTAGCGGAGAAGATACGCAGTATTTT,CASAPTSGEDTQYF
TRBV30,few,.,TRBJ1-6,TGTGCCTGGAACAATATGGGAGGTAATTCACCCCTCCACTTT,CAWNNMGGNSPLHF
TRBV6-5,.,.,TRBJ1-2,TGTGCCAGCAGTTACGGCAACGCTCGCGGCTACACCTTC,CASSYGNARGYTF
TRBV11-1,.,TRBD1,TRBJ1-1,TGTGCCAGCAGCATTCAGGGGGGGAAGAACACTGAAGCTTTCTTT,CASSIQGGKNTEAFF
TRBV11-2,.,.,TRBJ2-7,TGTGCCAGCAGGAACGCGGTCTCCTACGAGCAGTACTTC,CASRNAVSYEQYF
TRBV19,once,.,TRBJ1-5,TGTGCCAGTAGGACCAACAGGGAAGGCAATCAGCCCCAGCATTTT,CASRTNREGNQPQHF
TRBV5-6,.,TRBD1,TRBJ1-1,TGTGCCAGCAGCTGGAATTGGGGACAGGGGGCGCGGGCTTTCTTT,CASSWNWGQGARAFF
TRBV15,.,.,TRBJ2-1,TGTGCCACCAGCAGAGCGACTTTCGAGCAGTTCTTC,CATSRATFEQFF
TRBV4-2,.,.,TRBJ1-2,TGTGCCAGCAGCCAAGATCAAGGGGCCCTAGTCTATGGCTACACCTTC,CASSQDQGALVYGYTF
TRBV19,.,TRBD1,TRBJ1-5,TGTGCCAGTAGTCAACAGGGGGAGCAGCCCCAGCATTTT,CASSQQGEQPQHF
TRBV6-5,.,.,TRBJ2-2,TGTGCCAGCAGTTACCGCGGGGTTTCGGCTGGGGAGCTGTTTTTT,CASSYRGVSAGELFF
TRBV29-1,.,.,TRBJ2-7,TGCAGCGCCGTGGTATATAAGGACTGGAAGTACGAGCAGTACTTC,CSAVVYKDWKYEQYF
TRBV9,.,TRBD1,TRBJ1-2,TGTGCCAGCAGCGTCACAGGGGGCTTTGATGGCTACACCTTC,CASSVTGGFDGYTF
TRBV9,.,TRBD1,TRBJ2-7,TGTGCCAGCAGCCCTACAACGACAGGGTACGAGCAGTACTTC,CASSPTTTGYEQYF
TRBV6-2/TRBV6-3,.,TRBD2,TRBJ2-7,TGTGCCAGCAGCCCCCTAATACTAGCGGGGATTGCCTACGAGCAGTACTTC,CASSPLILAGIAYEQYF
TRBV14,.,.,TRBJ1-2,TGTGCCAGCAGCCGACAGCCAGCCGCTAACTATGGCTACACCTTC,CASSRQPAANYGYTF
TRBV20-1,.,.,TRBJ2-2,TGCAGTGCTAGTGCGGGAATCACCGGGGAGCTGTTTTTT,CSASAGITGELFF
TRBV2,.,TRBD1,TRBJ2-7,TGTGCCAGCAGGAGGGACAGGGGGCCCTACGAGCAGTACTTC,CASRRDRGPYEQYF
TRBV11-3,.,.,TRBJ2-2,TGTGCCAGCAGCTCCCATTATAGCGCGAACACCGGGGAGCTGTTTTTT,CASSSHYSANTGELFF
TRBV30,.,TRBD2,TRBJ2-1,TGTGCCTGGAGTGCCGGGACTAGACTAGGGCAGTTCTTC,CAWSAGTRLGQFF
TRBV2,.,TRBD2,TRBJ2-1,TGTGCCAGCAGCGACGTAATAGCGGGAGGATCAAATGAGCAGTTCTTC,CASSDVIAGGSNEQFF
TRBV7-2,once,.,TRBJ1-5,TGTGCCAGCAACGAAAATAGCAATCAGCCCCAGCATTTT,CASNENSNQPQHF
TRBV5-6,.,TRBD1,TRBJ1-2,TGTGCCAGCAGCTCGGACAGGATTTTTGGCTACACCTTC,CASSSDRIFGYTF
TRBV5-5,.,.,TRBJ2-2,TGTGCCAGCAGCTTGGACAGAAGGGCCGGGGAGCTGTTTTTT,CASSLDRRAGELFF
TRBV18,.,.,TRBJ2-1,TGTGCCAGCTCACCTAGGAACGGGGCTTACAATGAGCAGTTCTTC,CASSPRNGAYNEQFF